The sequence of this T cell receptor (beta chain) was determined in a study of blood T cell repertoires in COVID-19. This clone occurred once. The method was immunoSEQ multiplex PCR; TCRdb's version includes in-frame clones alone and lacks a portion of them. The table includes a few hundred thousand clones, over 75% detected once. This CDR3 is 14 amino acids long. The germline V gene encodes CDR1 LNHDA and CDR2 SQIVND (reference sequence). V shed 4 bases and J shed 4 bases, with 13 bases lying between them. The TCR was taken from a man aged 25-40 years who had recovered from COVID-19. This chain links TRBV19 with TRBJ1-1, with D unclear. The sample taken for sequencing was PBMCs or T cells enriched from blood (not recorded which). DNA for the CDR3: TGTGCCAGTAGTAGGAACAGCGGGGTCACTGAAGCTTTCTTT. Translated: CASSRNSGVTEAFF.